Following are 26 T cell receptor beta chains from one sample sequenced in a study of CD8+ T cells in alopecia areata (dated by TCRdb to the late 2010s). The treatment or condition label on this specimen signifies: oral pan-JAK inhibitor, 5-10 mg twice daily. Library method: the immunoSEQ multiplex PCR assay. For TCR sequencing, RNA was extracted from every sample and reverse transcribed into cDNA to serve as template. Drawn from immuneACCESS, this table holds only the in-frame rearrangements with V and J called that TCRdb kept. Clones are partly lost; checked studies trace under half to an unresolved V gene and leave the rest unexplained. The sample profile shows about 210,000 clones; around two fifths of them were found once. Roughly 2.6% of the sample goes to the ten largest clones. The specimen comprised CD4+ T cells sorted from blood, sampled at roughly week 36, from a patient treated with tofacitinib. All receptors derive from a human donor with alopecia areata.

The chain joins TRBV28 to TRBJ1-4; D call uncertain. The CDR3 is 14 residues long. Germline V CDR1 and CDR2: MDHEN, SYDVKM. V lost 6 bases and J 7 bases, leaving 15 bases between the germline ends. Here the CDR3 reads CASRDDEPAEKLFF. The CDR3 bases are TGTGCCAGCAGGGATGATGAACCGGCTGAAAAACTGTTTTTT.

This clone has only a few counts. The chain employs TRBV19 and TRBJ1-5; D is possibly TRBD1 (6 bases). Between the trimmed V and J ends, which lost 6 bases and 5 bases, there was a span of 17 bases. Looked up from germline, CDR1 is LNHDA and CDR2 is SQIVND (reference sequence). The CDR3 covers 15 residues. The chain's CDR3 is CASSPTGLSDQPQHF. Here the CDR3 DNA reads TGTGCCAGTAGCCCTACAGGGCTGTCAGATCAGCCCCAGCATTTT.

This clone occurred a few times. The V gene is TRBV29-1, the J gene TRBJ1-1, with 9 bases that match TRBD1. The CDR3 contains 13 residues. After removal of 1 base from V and 6 bases from J, the junction contained 3 bases not matched to a gene. Germline values: CDR1 SQVTM, CDR2 ANQGSEA. CDR3 loop: CSVEAGTGSEAFF. The CDR3 DNA follows: TGCAGCGTTGAAGCAGGGACAGGGTCTGAAGCTTTCTTT.

This chain joins TRBV19 and TRBJ1-5, with D perhaps TRBD1 (5 bases). The ends were cut back, 8 bases at V and 7 bases at J, with 15 bases in the middle. Germline V gives CDR1 LNHDA, CDR2 SQIVND (reference sequence). This CDR3 has 13 residues. The CDR3 DNA reads as TGTGCCAGTTCTCCCTTGGAGGGGCAGCCCCAGCATTTT. The encoded protein is CASSPLEGQPQHF.

This clone was detected a few times. CDR3 nucleotides: TGCAGCGTTGATAAGACAGACGGTGTCGGCATTCAGTACTTC. This codes for CSVDKTDGVGIQYF. The genes are TRBV29-1 and TRBJ2-4; weak D call: TRBD1 (5 bases). This CDR3 is built from 14 residues. Per germline, CDR1 SQVTM and CDR2 ANQGSEA. Trimming took off 3 bases at V and 9 bases at J, with 18 bases between the two ends. Full variable domain (remainder filled in from reference TRBV29-1 and TRBJ2-4): SAVISQKPSRDICQRGTSLTIQCQVDSQVTMMFWYRQQPGQSLTLIATANQGSEATYESGFVIDKFPISRPNLTFSTLTVSNMSPEDSSIYLCSVDKTDGVGIQYFGAGTRLSVL.

This chain uses TRBV23-1 with TRBJ1-5; D is uncertain. TRBV23-1 counts as an open reading frame of uncertain function. Trimming removed 4 bases at V and 5 bases at J, with 12 bases between. The CDR3 is made up of 14 amino acids. DNA of the CDR3: TGCGCCAGCAGTCGGGTCACGGAGGATCAGCCCCAGCATTTT. It encodes CASSRVTEDQPQHF.

In its sample, this clone was seen once. This rearrangement joins TRBV5-1 to TRBJ2-7, with TRBD2 matching 8 bases. J gave up 3 bases and V 3 bases, and 8 bases lay outside the gene matches. This CDR3 is built from 15 residues. Germline CDR1 is SGHRS and CDR2 is YFSETQ. This CDR3 is CASSSTSGSLYEQYF. For the CDR3, the DNA is TGCGCCAGCAGCTCAACTAGCGGATCCCTCTACGAGCAGTACTTC.

This clone was seen more than once but under ten times. The chain couples TRBV7-2 to TRBJ2-7; D is perhaps TRBD2 (5 bases). This CDR3 comprises 14 residues. Trimming took off 1 base at V and 7 bases at J, with 14 bases between the two ends. Germline-derived CDR1 and CDR2 are SGHTA and FQGNSA. CDR3: CASSLGTTIIEQYF. The CDR3 region has the DNA TGTGCCAGCAGCTTAGGAACGACTATTATTGAGCAGTACTTC.

The chain combines TRBV30 with TRBJ2-1; TRBD2 matches 7 bases. J was trimmed by 9 bases and V by 0 bases; bases with no gene match: 5. Per germline, CDR1 GTSNPN and CDR2 SVGIG (reference sequence). The CDR3 loop spans 13 amino acids. The CDR3 loop is CAWSVREEGEQFF. Here the CDR3 DNA reads TGTGCCTGGAGTGTCCGGGAGGAAGGTGAGCAGTTCTTC. Looking up the rest from reference TRBV30 and TRBJ2-1 gives the full variable domain: SQTIHQWPATLVQPVGSPLSLECTVEGTSNPNLYWYRQAAGRGLQLLFYSVGIGQISSEVPQNLSASRPQDRQFILSSKKLLLSDSGFYLCAWSVREEGEQFFGPGTRLTVL.

The chain combines TRBV5-1 with TRBJ1-4, with 8 bases lining up with TRBD1. Trimming cost V 4 bases and J 8 bases; bases outside gene matches: 16. Germline V gene lookup returns CDR1 SGHRS and CDR2 YFSETQ. The CDR3 loop spans 17 amino acids. CDR3 DNA sequence: TGCGCCAGCAGCCCGGGGCAGGGGGCGCCGGTCGAAGAAAAACTGTTTTTT. Amino acid sequence: CASSPGQGAPVEEKLFF.

This clone was counted between two and nine times. This chain connects TRBV28 to TRBJ1-4; tentatively, D is TRBD1 (5 bases). Germline V gene data show CDR1 as MDHEN and CDR2 as SYDVKM. The CDR3 has 13 residues. Trimming took 6 bases from V and 6 from J, leaving 11 bases between them. The CDR3 DNA follows: TGTGCCAGCAGATCCGGGGCCTATGAAAAACTGTTTTTT. Amino acid sequence: CASRSGAYEKLFF.

The CDR3 region is CASSYSRREMWTQYF. The DNA for the CDR3 is TGTGCCAGCAGTTACTCGAGGCGGGAGATGTGGACCCAGTACTTC. The V call is TRBV6-5, the J call TRBJ2-5, with TRBD2 matching over 7 bases. The CDR3 covers 15 residues. CDR1 is MNHEY, CDR2 SVGAGI, per germline. V was clipped by 0 bases and J by 7 bases; unmatched bases: 8.

This chain joins TRBV6-1 and TRBJ2-5; 8 positions match TRBD1. The germline V gene has CDR1 MNHNS and CDR2 SASEGT. The V gene end was trimmed by 2 bases and the J gene end by 3 bases; junction bases not matched to a gene: 8. The CDR3 spans 16 residues. The CDR3 DNA reads TGTGCCAGCAGTGAATCGACAGGGGCGTATGAAGAGACCCAGTACTTC. Amino acids: CASSESTGAYEETQYF.

The chain uses TRBV7-2 and TRBJ2-1; 9 nucleotides match TRBD2. This CDR3 is 15 amino acids long. The V and J ends lost 1 base and 8 bases, in that order; junction bases with no gene match: 6. The germline V gene has CDR1 SGHTA and CDR2 FQGNSA. CDR3 DNA sequence: TGTGCCAGCAGCTTAGAGACTAGCGGTAGCTATGAGCAGTTCTTC. Its protein is CASSLETSGSYEQFF.

The chain is built from TRBV7-8 and TRBJ2-3; TRBD2 matches 10 bases. V trimming: 4 bases; J trimming: 3 bases; junction bases outside the gene matches: 10. This CDR3 is 17 amino acids long. Germline V gives CDR1 SGHVS, CDR2 FQNEAQ. CDR3 sequence reads: CASSSWRASGSTDTQYF. The CDR3 DNA reads TGTGCCAGCAGCTCCTGGCGGGCTAGCGGGAGTACAGATACGCAGTATTTT. The whole variable domain, filled in from reference TRBV7-8 and TRBJ2-3, reads GAGVSQSPRYKVAKRGQDVALRCDPISGHVSLFWYQQALGQGPEFLTYFQNEAQLDKSGLPSDRFFAERPEGSVSTLKIQRTQQEDSAVYLCASSSWRASGSTDTQYFGPGTRLTVL.

This chain joins TRBV18 and TRBJ1-1; no firm D call. V was trimmed by 4 bases and J by 0 bases, leaving 12 bases between them. The CDR3 totals 15 residues. CDR1 and CDR2 from the germline V gene are KGHSH and LQKENI. This chain's CDR3 is CASSRGSGMNTEAFF. CDR3 sequence (DNA): TGTGCCAGCTCACGGGGATCGGGGATGAACACTGAAGCTTTCTTT.

This clone has only a few counts. The gene calls are TRBV4-3 and TRBJ2-1; 10 bases are a match to TRBD2. In germline, CDR1 is LGHNA, CDR2 YSLEER. Trimming took 5 bases from V and 12 from J; bases not matched to a gene: 13. This CDR3 is 15 amino acids long. CDR3 loop: CASSLSPLAGDGQFF. The DNA for the CDR3 is TGCGCCAGCAGCTTATCCCCCCTAGCGGGAGATGGGCAGTTCTTC.

The V call is TRBV7-2, the J call TRBJ2-7, with 9 bases lining up with TRBD1. The CDR3 spans 16 residues. V dropped 3 bases and J dropped 0; count of bases not matched to a gene: 6. Per the germline V gene, CDR1 is SGHTA and CDR2 is FQGNSA. The CDR3 reads CASSLSGTGSSYEQYF. In DNA, the CDR3 is TGTGCCAGCAGCTTGTCCGGGACAGGGAGCTCCTACGAGCAGTACTTC.

This sequence joins TRBV9 and TRBJ1-2; possibly TRBD1 for D (5 bases). The CDR3 consists of 13 residues. With 4 bases removed from V and 6 bases from J, the gap between germline ends came to 13 bases. From germline, CDR1 is SGDLS and CDR2 YYNGEE. The DNA of the CDR3 is TGTGCCAGCAGCTTGTGGGGGGATAATGGCTACACCTTC. It specifies CASSLWGDNGYTF.

Many counts were recorded for this clone. This CDR3 reads CASSNPTDTQYF. The CDR3 region has the DNA TGTGCCAGCAGCAACCCCACAGATACGCAGTATTTT. The V gene is TRBV7-2, the J gene TRBJ2-3, with D uncertain. This CDR3 region has 12 residues. Trimming stripped 5 bases from V and 2 bases from J, with 5 bases between. Germline CDR1 SGHTA, CDR2 FQGNSA.

This sequence joins TRBV30 and TRBJ2-2; 7 bases agree with TRBD1. The germline CDR1 and CDR2 sequences are GTSNPN and SVGIG (reference sequence). Losses at the gene ends were 4 bases for V and 6 bases for J; bases not matched to a gene: 11. The CDR3 is 15 amino acids. CDR3 protein: CAWNFETGRSGELFF. The CDR3 bases are TGTGCCTGGAACTTCGAGACAGGGCGCTCCGGGGAGCTGTTTTTT.

This chain links TRBV5-1 with TRBJ2-3; a weak D match, TRBD2 (5 bases). The CDR3 is made up of 16 amino acids. CDR1 SGHRS and CDR2 YFSETQ come from the germline V gene. Trimming shortened V by 6 bases and J by 6 bases, and 23 bases separated the two germline ends. DNA of the CDR3: TGCGCCAGCATGCCCCCGGAGTCTAGGCGGGTCGATACGCAGTATTTT. Protein: CASMPPESRRVDTQYF.

The gene calls are TRBV7-3 and TRBJ2-5; D not resolved. Deletions cut 5 bases from V and 5 bases from J, with 9 bases between. This CDR3 has 12 amino acids. Germline V gene lookup returns CDR1 SGHTA and CDR2 FQGTGA. CDR3 bases: TGTGCCAGCAGCCCAGGTCCCGAGACCCAGTACTTC. As protein: CASSPGPETQYF.

J is TRBJ1-1 and V is TRBV11-2; D is unclear. V dropped 8 bases and J dropped 1 base, with 11 bases sitting between them. This CDR3 spans 13 amino acids. Germline CDR1 is SGHAT and CDR2 is FQNNGV. The CDR3 DNA follows: TGTGCCAGCTCGGCGGGTAGGAACACTGAAGCTTTCTTT. This sequence encodes CASSAGRNTEAFF.

This clone was seen only a few times. The chain links TRBV7-3 to TRBJ2-1; D unclear. Germline V gives CDR1 SGHTA, CDR2 FQGTGA. This CDR3 contains 12 residues. Trimming shortened V by 4 bases and J by 6 bases, and 7 bases separated the two germline ends. In DNA, the CDR3 is TGTGCCAGCAGCTATAGCAGCAATGAGCAGTTCTTC. Protein sequence: CASSYSSNEQFF.

The J gene is TRBJ1-1, the V gene TRBV5-1; 12 positions agree with TRBD1. With 3 bases clipped from V and 6 bases from J, the junction kept 6 bases outside the gene matches. This CDR3 contains 15 residues. Germline V gene lookup returns CDR1 SGHRS and CDR2 YFSETQ. The CDR3 DNA is TGCGCCAGCAGCTCGGGACAGGGGGCTATGGCTGAAGCTTTCTTT. Translation: CASSSGQGAMAEAFF. The variable domain in full, completed from reference TRBV5-1 and TRBJ1-1, reads KAGVTQTPRYLIKTRGQQVTLSCSPISGHRSVSWYQQTPGQGLQFLFEYFSETQRNKGNFPGRFSGRQFSNSRSEMNVSTLELGDSALYLCASSSGQGAMAEAFFGQGTRLTVV.